This record looks at one T cell receptor beta chain sequence and its context. Its antigen is as yet unknown. This entry belongs to a study of shared clonotypes between healthy human individuals. The table came from immunoSEQ multiplex PCR; TCRdb's copy has only in-frame clones and leaves some out. The data hold approximately 330,000 clones, with more than 60% observed a single time. Whole-study results and caveats: Investigators collected only blood, and repertoires in tissues likely differ. Unshared clonotypes carried lower generation probabilities than those common to all four donors.

The junction had 14 bases not matched to a gene; V was cut back by 0 bases and J by 3 bases. The CDR3 is 18 residues long. Germline V gene sequence: CDR1 GTSNPN, CDR2 SVGIG (reference sequence). This chain uses TRBV30 with TRBJ2-3, with 8 bases that match TRBD2. Sequencing was done on a sample of memory CD4+ T cells sorted from blood. Subset here: CD45RA-negative fraction. This receptor was obtained from a man younger than 45 in good health. CDR3 residues: CAWSVRISVGRATDTQYF. CDR3 bases: TGTGCCTGGAGTGTAAGGATTTCGGTCGGGAGGGCTACAGATACGCAGTATTTT.